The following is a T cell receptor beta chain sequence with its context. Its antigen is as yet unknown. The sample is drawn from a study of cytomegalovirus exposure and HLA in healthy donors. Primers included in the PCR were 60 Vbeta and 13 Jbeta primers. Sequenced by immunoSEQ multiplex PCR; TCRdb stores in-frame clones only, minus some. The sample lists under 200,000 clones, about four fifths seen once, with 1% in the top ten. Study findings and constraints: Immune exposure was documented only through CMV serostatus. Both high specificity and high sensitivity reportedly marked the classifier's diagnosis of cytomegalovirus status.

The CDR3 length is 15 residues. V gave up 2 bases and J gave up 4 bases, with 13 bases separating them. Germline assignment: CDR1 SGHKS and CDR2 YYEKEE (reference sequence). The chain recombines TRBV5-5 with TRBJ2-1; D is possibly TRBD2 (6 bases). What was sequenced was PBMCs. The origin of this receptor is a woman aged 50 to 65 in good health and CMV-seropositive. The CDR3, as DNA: TGTGCCAGCAGCTTAGAGCGGGTACAGTACAATGAGCAGTTCTTC. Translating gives CASSLERVQYNEQFF. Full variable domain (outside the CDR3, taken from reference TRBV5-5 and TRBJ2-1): DAGVTQSPTHLIKTRGQQVTLRCSPISGHKSVSWYQQVLGQGPQFIFQYYEKEERGRGNFPDRFSARQFPNYSSELNVNALLLGDSALYLCASSLERVQYNEQFFGPGTRLTVL.